The next 31 T cell receptor beta chains were all read from a single sample in a study of neoadjuvant nivolumab and ipilimumab in lung cancer. Produced via immunoSEQ multiplex PCR; TCRdb's table is partial and in-frame only. The table includes over 25,000 clones, 92% detected once. Sequencing used peripheral blood, obtained after neoadjuvant nivolumab, alone or with ipilimumab, at or shortly before surgery. These receptor sequences come from an adult with non-small cell lung cancer.

The rearrangement joins TRBV27 to TRBJ2-1; D is ambiguous. The CDR3 covers 14 residues. Per the germline V gene, CDR1 is MNHEY and CDR2 is SMNVEV (reference sequence). Deletions cut 6 bases from V and 9 bases from J, with 18 bases between. The CDR3 here is CASSKTLLGTEQFF. DNA of the CDR3: TGTGCCAGCAGCAAGACCTTGCTCGGCACTGAGCAGTTCTTC.

As for this clone: A junction boundary mismatches the germline segment, possibly from a read error. The chain is built from TRBV6-1 and TRBJ1-5; D gene unclear. Germline V lookup: CDR1 MNHNS, CDR2 SASEGT. CDR3 length equals 15 residues. CDR3 residues: CASREAVGQNQPQHF. DNA for the CDR3: TGTGCCAGCAGGGAAGCAGTCGGCCAAAATCAGCCCCAGCATTTT.

The chain employs TRBV6-1 and TRBJ2-4, with a weak D call TRBD2 (5 bases). The CDR3 sequence is 20 residues long. The germline gives CDR1 MNHNS, CDR2 SASEGT. Trimming cost V 4 bases and J 1 base, with 26 bases left between them. CDR3 coding DNA: TGTGCCAGCAGTGGGACTGGAAGATGGCGGGCGAGGGAGGCCAAAAACATTCAGTACTTC. Protein product: CASSGTGRWRAREAKNIQYF.

The V and J genes are TRBV28 and TRBJ2-2; TRBD2 agrees at 8 bases. Germline CDR1 and CDR2: MDHEN and SYDVKM. The CDR3 length is 15 residues. V lost 3 bases, J lost 7 bases, and 7 bases stayed unmatched. CDR3 loop: CASSFSGRADGELFF. The CDR3 region has the DNA TGTGCCAGCAGTTTTTCCGGGAGGGCCGACGGGGAGCTGTTTTTT.

As to this clone: One junction end disagrees with the germline gene, perhaps due to a read error. This chain joins TRBV5-4 and TRBJ2-7, with TRBD2 matching 9 bases. Looked up from germline, CDR1 is SGHNT and CDR2 is YYREEE (reference sequence). The CDR3 length is 13 residues. The CDR3 region has the DNA TGTGCCAGCAGCTCACCGGGACTAGCAGAGCGGTACTTC. Its translation: CASSSPGLAERYF.

The chain is built from TRBV27 and TRBJ2-7; D possibly corresponds to TRBD1 (6 bases). V was clipped by 0 bases and J by 2 bases, with 8 bases between them. CDR3 length equals 14 residues. CDR1 and CDR2 from the germline V gene are MNHEY and SMNVEV (reference sequence). The CDR3 here is CASSLSRTAYEQYF. CDR3 coding DNA: TGTGCCAGCAGTTTATCGAGGACAGCCTACGAGCAGTACTTC.

The chain carries TRBV19 and TRBJ2-7; the D gene is possibly TRBD2 (5 bases). V was clipped by 6 bases and J by 4 bases, with 13 bases between them. The V gene's germline CDR1 is LNHDA and CDR2 SQIVND (reference sequence). The CDR3 covers 13 residues. CDR3 DNA sequence: TGTGCCAGTAGGCGGACGGAGGATTACGAGCAGTACTTC. Protein sequence: CASRRTEDYEQYF.

The chain employs TRBV6-1 and TRBJ2-5; D perhaps matches TRBD1 (6 bases). CDR1 and CDR2 (germline): MNHNS, SASEGT. Trimming took off 4 bases at V and 5 bases at J, with 14 bases between the two ends. The CDR3 loop spans 14 amino acids. The CDR3 DNA reads TGTGCCAGCAGTGGGAGCCCTAGGGGGGAGACCCAGTACTTC. Amino acid sequence: CASSGSPRGETQYF.

The chain joins TRBV10-3 to TRBJ1-5, with 7 bases lining up with TRBD1. V gave up 5 bases and J gave up 2 bases; unmatched junction bases: 3. There are 14 residues in the CDR3. Germline-derived CDR1 and CDR2 are ENHRY and SYGVKD. In DNA, the CDR3 is TGTGCCATCAGTCCCGACAGGGGCAATCAGCCCCAGCATTTT. It codes for CAISPDRGNQPQHF.

The gene calls are TRBV9 and TRBJ2-7, with D perhaps matching TRBD2 (5 bases). CDR1 SGDLS and CDR2 YYNGEE come from the germline V gene. The CDR3 loop spans 16 amino acids. The V gene lost 0 bases and the J gene lost 0 bases, with 13 bases spanning the gap. The CDR3 here is CASSVDPTGSSYEQYF. CDR3 nucleotides: TGTGCCAGCAGCGTAGATCCTACGGGAAGCTCCTACGAGCAGTACTTC.

V and J are TRBV5-6 and TRBJ2-5; no clear D gene. Trimming cost V 4 bases and J 1 base, with 8 bases left between them. The CDR3 covers 13 residues. Germline-derived CDR1 and CDR2 are SGHDT and YYEEEE. The CDR3 is CASSPRTQETQYF. The CDR3 DNA reads TGTGCCAGCAGCCCGAGGACCCAAGAGACCCAGTACTTC.

The chain links TRBV5-6 to TRBJ2-7, with D maybe TRBD1 (6 bases). The CDR3 covers 12 residues. The V gene's germline CDR1 is SGHDT and CDR2 YYEEEE. Trimming pared 3 bases from V and 4 bases from J, leaving 8 bases between. The CDR3 DNA reads as TGTGCCAGCAGCTCACAGGGATACGAGCAGTACTTC. Amino acid sequence: CASSSQGYEQYF.

The chain employs TRBV7-9 and TRBJ2-2; possible D gene TRBD2, 6 bases. The CDR3 is 15 amino acids. CDR1 SEHNR and CDR2 FQNEAQ come from the germline V gene (reference sequence). Between the trimmed V and J ends, which lost 4 bases and 2 bases, there was a span of 11 bases. CDR3 region: CASSSDSGNTGELFF. The CDR3 bases are TGTGCCAGCAGCTCTGATAGCGGAAACACCGGGGAGCTGTTTTTT. Looking up the rest from reference TRBV7-9 and TRBJ2-2 gives the full variable domain: DTGVSQNPRHKITKRGQNVTFRCDPISEHNRLYWYRQTLGQGPEFLTYFQNEAQLEKSRLLSDRFSAERPKGSFSTLEIQRTEQGDSAMYLCASSSDSGNTGELFFGEGSRLTVL.

This chain connects TRBV5-4 to TRBJ2-2; TRBD1 matches 9 bases. V lost 3 bases, J lost 3 bases, and 6 bases stayed unmatched. This CDR3 spans 16 amino acids. The germline V gene has CDR1 SGHNT and CDR2 YYREEE (reference sequence). CDR3 residues: CASSSVQGADTGELFF. CDR3 in DNA: TGTGCCAGCAGCTCCGTACAGGGGGCGGACACCGGGGAGCTGTTTTTT.

The chain employs TRBV9 and TRBJ2-5; the D is unclear. This CDR3 is 14 amino acids long. Trimming left V 1 base short and J 2 bases short, with 9 bases between. Germline loops: CDR1 SGDLS, CDR2 YYNGEE. The CDR3, as DNA: TGTGCCAGCAGCGTAAGTAACCGGCAAGAGACCCAGTACTTC. It specifies CASSVSNRQETQYF.

This chain links TRBV11-2 with TRBJ1-4; 12 nucleotides line up with TRBD1. This CDR3 spans 16 amino acids. In germline, CDR1 is SGHAT, CDR2 FQNNGV. V was pared by 5 bases and J by 7 bases, with 8 bases of the junction left unmatched. CDR3 coding DNA: TGTGCCAGCAGCCTGGGACAGGGGGCGCGGGGTGAAAAACTGTTTTTT. Protein: CASSLGQGARGEKLFF. The full variable domain, completed using reference TRBV11-2 and TRBJ1-4, is EAGVAQSPRYKIIEKRQSVAFWCNPISGHATLYWYQQILGQGPKLLIQFQNNGVVDDSQLPKDRFSAERLKGVDSTLKIQPAKLEDSAVYLCASSLGQGARGEKLFFGSGTQLSVL.

The J gene is TRBJ2-1, the V gene TRBV5-1; 11 bases are a match to TRBD2. The CDR3 runs to 17 residues. Germline loops: CDR1 SGHRS, CDR2 YFSETQ. The trim removed 4 bases at V and 9 bases at J, leaving 15 bases unmatched. CDR3: CASSAPPTSGNRIEQFF. In DNA form, the CDR3 reads TGCGCCAGCAGCGCTCCTCCGACTAGCGGGAATAGAATTGAGCAGTTCTTC.

The gene calls are TRBV2 and TRBJ1-2; D uncertain. Germline lookup yields CDR1 SNHLY and CDR2 FYNNEI. The germline V and J ends were trimmed by 6 bases and 6 bases, with 11 bases remaining between them. This CDR3 has 12 residues. This CDR3 reads CASRITQDGYTF. The CDR3 DNA reads as TGTGCCAGCAGGATAACGCAGGATGGCTACACCTTC.

In its sample, this clone is medium-sized. The chain uses TRBV6-1 and TRBJ1-2; TRBD1 agrees at 7 bases. The CDR3 has 15 amino acids. The V and J ends lost 1 base and 4 bases, in that order; junction bases with no gene match: 6. Germline CDR1 and CDR2: MNHNS and SASEGT. CDR3 protein: CASSEEGASVYGYTF. DNA of the CDR3: TGTGCCAGCAGTGAAGAGGGGGCGTCTGTCTATGGCTACACCTTC.

This chain uses TRBV11-2 with TRBJ2-1, with D perhaps matching TRBD2 (6 bases). CDR1 is SGHAT, CDR2 FQNNGV, per germline. V lost 3 bases, J lost 7 bases, and 16 bases lay in between. The CDR3 sequence is 15 residues long. DNA for the CDR3: TGTGCCAGCAGCTTCTCGGGAGTCTCTGGGAATGAGCAGTTCTTC. As protein: CASSFSGVSGNEQFF.

This rearrangement joins TRBV9 to TRBJ2-3, with D unresolved. The V and J ends lost 0 bases and 3 bases respectively, with 11 bases between them. The CDR3 consists of 15 residues. The germline V gene encodes CDR1 SGDLS and CDR2 YYNGEE. The CDR3 spells CASSVGLPPTDTQYF. In nucleotides, the CDR3 is TGTGCCAGCAGCGTAGGCCTCCCCCCGACAGATACGCAGTATTTT.

The chain employs TRBV5-6 and TRBJ2-1; D is undetermined. The CDR3 loop spans 15 amino acids. CDR1 is SGHDT and CDR2 is YYEEEE in the germline V gene. V gave up 1 base and J gave up 2 bases, with 10 bases separating them. CDR3 in DNA: TGTGCCAGCAGCTTGAAAGCGAGCCCCTACAATGAGCAGTTCTTC. Protein product: CASSLKASPYNEQFF.

V gene TRBV10-3 combines with J gene TRBJ1-5, with D unclear. V dropped 6 bases and J dropped 7 bases, with 4 bases sitting between them. This CDR3 is built from 10 residues. From germline, CDR1 is ENHRY and CDR2 SYGVKD. The CDR3 region has the DNA TGTGCCATCAGAGACCAGCCCCAGCATTTT. This encodes CAIRDQPQHF.

The chain joins TRBV2 to TRBJ2-7; 7 bases are a match to TRBD1. This CDR3 spans 13 amino acids. J was trimmed by 6 bases and V by 6 bases; bases with no gene match: 8. CDR1 is SNHLY and CDR2 is FYNNEI in the germline V gene. The CDR3 sequence is CASRYDRVGEQYF. DNA for the CDR3: TGTGCCAGCAGATACGACAGGGTCGGCGAGCAGTACTTC.

This clone showed up just once. The V and J genes are TRBV10-1 and TRBJ1-5, with D perhaps TRBD1 (5 bases). Germline V lookup: CDR1 WNHNN, CDR2 SYGVQD (reference sequence). The CDR3 consists of 13 residues. Trimming left V 3 bases short and J 3 bases short, with 6 bases between. CDR3 sequence reads: CASSEQVNQPQHF. As DNA, the CDR3 is TGCGCCAGCAGTGAACAGGTCAATCAGCCCCAGCATTTT.

This chain links TRBV7-2 with TRBJ2-1, with TRBD1 matching over 9 bases. Trimming cost V 4 bases and J 3 bases; bases outside gene matches: 7. Germline loops: CDR1 SGHTA, CDR2 FQGNSA. The CDR3 is made up of 16 amino acids. CDR3 region: CASSWGPGQGYNEQFF. The CDR3 bases are TGTGCCAGCAGCTGGGGGCCGGGACAGGGCTACAATGAGCAGTTCTTC.

CDR3 amino acids: CASSSLGTALLKAFF. CDR3 coding DNA: TGTGCCAGCAGTTCCCTTGGGACAGCCTTGCTAAAAGCTTTCTTT. The chain has TRBV27 and TRBJ1-1; 7 bases fit TRBD1. Germline CDR1 and CDR2: MNHEY and SMNVEV (reference sequence). The V gene end was trimmed by 4 bases and the J gene end by 9 bases; junction bases not matched to a gene: 14. This CDR3 region has 15 residues.

A remark on this clone: At the DNA level, this CDR3 is encoded by other sequences in the same sample as well. The chain has TRBV20-1 and TRBJ2-7, with D maybe TRBD2 (6 bases). V gave up 3 bases and J gave up 4 bases, with 7 bases separating them. CDR3 length: 11 residues. Germline assignment: CDR1 DFQATT and CDR2 SNEGSKA (reference sequence). CDR3 nucleotides: TGCAGTGCTAGGCTAGCGTACGAGCAGTACTTC. Translation: CSARLAYEQYF.

This clone was recorded only once. V gene TRBV7-2 combines with J gene TRBJ2-3; the match to TRBD2 covers 10 bases. The CDR3 length is 16 residues. The V gene end was trimmed by 6 bases and the J gene end by 7 bases; junction bases not matched to a gene: 13. Germline-derived CDR1 and CDR2 are SGHTA and FQGNSA. As DNA, the CDR3 is TGTGCCAGCAGTCTCGTGTGGAGCGGGAGGGTAAATACGCAGTATTTT. This codes for CASSLVWSGRVNTQYF.

This chain connects TRBV11-3 to TRBJ2-3; 7 nucleotides agree with TRBD2. The CDR3 covers 15 residues. With V trimmed by 5 bases and J by 2 bases, 7 bases remained unmatched. Germline V CDR1 and CDR2: SGHNT, YENEEA. The CDR3 protein is CASSAGDPTTDTQYF. The CDR3, as DNA: TGTGCCAGCAGCGCGGGGGACCCAACCACAGATACGCAGTATTTT. The full variable domain, with the rest looked up from reference TRBV11-3 and TRBJ2-3, is EAGVVQSPRYKIIEKKQPVAFWCNPISGHNTLYWYLQNLGQGPELLIRYENEEAVDDSQLPKDRFSAERLKGVDSTLKIQPAELGDSAVYLCASSAGDPTTDTQYFGPGTRLTVL.

The chain links TRBV25-1 to TRBJ2-5, with D perhaps given as TRBD1 or TRBD2 (5 bases each). The CDR3 contains 13 residues. CDR1 and CDR2 from the germline V gene are MGHDK and SYGVNS. Trimming cost V 5 bases and J 2 bases, with 9 bases left between them. The chain's CDR3 is CASSLGAQETQYF. In nucleotides, the CDR3 is TGTGCCAGCAGTCTCGGGGCGCAAGAGACCCAGTACTTC.